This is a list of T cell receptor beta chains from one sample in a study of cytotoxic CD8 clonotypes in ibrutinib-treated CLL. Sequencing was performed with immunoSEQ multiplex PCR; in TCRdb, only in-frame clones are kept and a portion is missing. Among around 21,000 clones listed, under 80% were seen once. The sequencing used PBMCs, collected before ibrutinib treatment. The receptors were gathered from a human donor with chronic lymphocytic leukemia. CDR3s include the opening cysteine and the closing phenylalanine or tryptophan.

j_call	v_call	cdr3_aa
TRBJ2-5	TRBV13	CASSSPVVVGQETQYF
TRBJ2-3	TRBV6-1	CASSEVAASPTDTQYF
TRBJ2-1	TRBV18	CASSPRTTNEQFF
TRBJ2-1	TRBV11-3	CASSRRWGTLDEQFF
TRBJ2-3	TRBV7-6	CASSVRQAITDTQYF
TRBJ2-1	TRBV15	CATSRGRDRRNEQFF
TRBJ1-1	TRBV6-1	CASRVQGLTEAFF
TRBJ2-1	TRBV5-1	CASSLEGVAANEQFF
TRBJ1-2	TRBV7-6	CASSSDRATSSNYGYTF
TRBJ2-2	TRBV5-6	CASSRAGILGTGELFF
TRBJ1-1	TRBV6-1	CASSAGMNTEAFF
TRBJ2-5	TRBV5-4	CASSLGGPRETQYF
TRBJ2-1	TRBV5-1	CASSLGQGGTYNEQFF
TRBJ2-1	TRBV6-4	CASSDSGLSEQFF
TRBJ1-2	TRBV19	CASSGYGYTF
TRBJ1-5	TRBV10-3	CAISGENNQPQHF
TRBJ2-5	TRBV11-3	CASSLQGAGETQYF
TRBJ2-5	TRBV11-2	CASSFQETQYF
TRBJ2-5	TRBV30	CAWSTQTRGMQETQYF
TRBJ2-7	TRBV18	CASSQGQGYEQYF
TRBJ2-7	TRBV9	CASSPLAGQGAREQYF
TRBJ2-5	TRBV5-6	CASSLVRTGETQYF
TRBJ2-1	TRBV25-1	CASSVTRDNEQFF
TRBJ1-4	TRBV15	CATSRGTLEKLFF
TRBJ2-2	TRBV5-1	CASSLRGMDTGELFF
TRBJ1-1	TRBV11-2	CASSLPNAVEAFF
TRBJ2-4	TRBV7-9	CASSFLAKNIQYF
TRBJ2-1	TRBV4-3	CASSQDFGSYNEQFF
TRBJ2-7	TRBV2	CASSETLEQYF
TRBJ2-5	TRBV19	CASSYSGSQETQYF
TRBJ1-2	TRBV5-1	CASSLGSGYGYTF
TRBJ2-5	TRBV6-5	CASRYGTISGLETQYF
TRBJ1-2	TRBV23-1	CAISYPGDYGYTF
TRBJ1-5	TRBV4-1	CASSQGDRQHEPQHF
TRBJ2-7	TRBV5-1	CASSPLQTSGNPQYF
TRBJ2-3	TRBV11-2	CASSAGWWEIGTDTQYF
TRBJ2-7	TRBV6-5	CASRSIRAETYEQYF
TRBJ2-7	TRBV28	CASSRRESSYEQYF
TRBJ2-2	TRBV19	CASSLGTSGSVATGELFF
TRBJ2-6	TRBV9	CASSRGTAQSSGANVLTF
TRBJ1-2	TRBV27	CASSYGGFGYGYTF
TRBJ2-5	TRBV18	CASSPGRAGETQYF
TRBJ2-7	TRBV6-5	CASSAGYEQYF
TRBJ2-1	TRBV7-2	CAGKRDLFYNEQFF
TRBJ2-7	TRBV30	CAWSPGLPSRYEQYF
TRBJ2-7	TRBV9	CASSNGRASEQYF
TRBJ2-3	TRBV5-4	CASSPDRVTSTDTQYF
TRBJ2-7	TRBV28	CASRTWDRAYEQYF
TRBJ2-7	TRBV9	CASSVEPGIPQQYF
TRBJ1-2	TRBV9	CASSPQIGGNYGYTF
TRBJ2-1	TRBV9	CASSVGTESYNEQFF
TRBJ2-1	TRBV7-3	CASSATRAGVYEQFF
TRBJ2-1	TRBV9	CASSVELLAPYNEQFF
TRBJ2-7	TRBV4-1	CASSREPGQNSYEQYF
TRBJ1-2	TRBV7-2	CASSSGRRYTF